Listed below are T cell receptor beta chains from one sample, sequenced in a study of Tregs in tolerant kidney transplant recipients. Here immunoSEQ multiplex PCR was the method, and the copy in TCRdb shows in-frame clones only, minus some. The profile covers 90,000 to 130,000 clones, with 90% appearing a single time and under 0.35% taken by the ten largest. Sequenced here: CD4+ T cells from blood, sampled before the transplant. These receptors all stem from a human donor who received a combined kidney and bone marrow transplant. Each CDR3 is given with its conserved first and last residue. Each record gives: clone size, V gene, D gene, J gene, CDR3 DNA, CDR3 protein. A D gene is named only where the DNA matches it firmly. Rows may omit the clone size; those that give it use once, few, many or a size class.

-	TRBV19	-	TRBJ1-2	TGTGCCAGTAGTATTGCGGGAGGAACCTATGGCTACACCTTC	CASSIAGGTYGYTF
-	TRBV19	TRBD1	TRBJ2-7	TGTGCCAGTAGTACCAGACAGGGGGCGGAGGAGCAGTACTTC	CASSTRQGAEEQYF
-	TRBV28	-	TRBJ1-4	TGTGCCAGCCGGGGAGGCGACAGAACTAATGAAAAACTGTTTTTT	CASRGGDRTNEKLFF
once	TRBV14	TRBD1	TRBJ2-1	TGTGCCAGCAGCCTCGTAGGGACAGGGCAGTTCTTC	CASSLVGTGQFF
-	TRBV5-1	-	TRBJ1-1	TGCGCCAGCACCCCAGCCCCTTCAGGGTACACTGAAGCTTTCTTT	CASTPAPSGYTEAFF
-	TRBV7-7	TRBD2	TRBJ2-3	TGTGCCAGCAGCTTAGTAGCGGGGGGCCAAGATACGCAGTATTTT	CASSLVAGGQDTQYF
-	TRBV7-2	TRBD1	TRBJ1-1	TGTGCCAGCAGCTTGGGGACAGGGGTCCACACTGAAGCTTTCTTT	CASSLGTGVHTEAFF
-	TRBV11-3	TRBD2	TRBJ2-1	TGTGCCAGCAGCCCGGGACTAGCGGGAGGTAATGAGCAGTTCTTC	CASSPGLAGGNEQFF
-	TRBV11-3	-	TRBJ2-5	TGTGCCAGCAGGCCTCAGGGATCCGAGACCCAGTACTTC	CASRPQGSETQYF
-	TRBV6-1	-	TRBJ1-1	TGTGCCAGCAGGTGGGCAGTGAACACTGAAGCTTTCTTT	CASRWAVNTEAFF
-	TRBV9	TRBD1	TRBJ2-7	TGTGCCAGCAGCGTAGAAGACAGGGGGCCCTACGAGCAGTACTTC	CASSVEDRGPYEQYF
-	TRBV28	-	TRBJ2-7	TGTGCCAGCAGGCGGGACGGAACCTACGAGCAGTACTTC	CASRRDGTYEQYF
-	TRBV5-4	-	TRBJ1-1	TGTGCCAGCAGCCGTGGAGGGACGGGGACTGAAGCTTTCTTT	CASSRGGTGTEAFF
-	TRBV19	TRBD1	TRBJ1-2	TGTGCCAGCACCGAAAGTTGGACAGGGGTCTATGGCTACACCTTC	CASTESWTGVYGYTF
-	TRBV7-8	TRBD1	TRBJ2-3	TGTGCCAGCAGCCCCGGACAGGGGAGCACAGATACGCAGTATTTT	CASSPGQGSTDTQYF
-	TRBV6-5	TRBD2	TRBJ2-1	TGTGCCAGCAGTTCGGGACTAGCTCCCTACAATGAGCAGTTCTTC	CASSSGLAPYNEQFF
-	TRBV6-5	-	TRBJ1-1	TGTGCCAGCAGTTACAACAGGAGGAGGGGGAACACTGAAGCTTTCTTT	CASSYNRRRGNTEAFF
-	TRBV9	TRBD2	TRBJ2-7	TGTGCCAGCAGCAGGGCGGGAGGGTGGACCTACGAGCAGTACTTC	CASSRAGGWTYEQYF
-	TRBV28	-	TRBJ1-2	TGTGCCAGCAGTTCCCCCCCCCGGGGGGGCTACACCTTC	CASSSPPRGGYTF
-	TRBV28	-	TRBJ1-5	TGTGCCAGCCGGGGGGCCAATCAGCCCCAGCATTTT	CASRGANQPQHF
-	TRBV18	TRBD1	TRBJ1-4	TGTGCCAGCTCACCTAGGGGGCCGACTAATGAAAAACTGTTTTTT	CASSPRGPTNEKLFF
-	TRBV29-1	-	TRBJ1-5	TGCAGCGTTGGACAGGATAGCAATCAGCCCCAGCATTTT	CSVGQDSNQPQHF
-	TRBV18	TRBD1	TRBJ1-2	TGTGCCAGCTCACCCCCCGGGACAGGGACGAACTATGGCTACACCTTC	CASSPPGTGTNYGYTF
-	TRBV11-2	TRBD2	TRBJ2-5	TGTGCCAGCAGCTTACTGGGACTAGCGGGAGGCACTGTTGAAGAGACCCAGTACTTC	CASSLLGLAGGTVEETQYF
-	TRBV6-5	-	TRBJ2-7	TGTGCCAGCAGAAGGACAGCTTCCTACGAGCAGTACTTC	CASRRTASYEQYF
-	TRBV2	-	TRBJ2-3	TGTGCCAGCAGTGAAGGAGCGTTCCATACGCAGTATTTT	CASSEGAFHTQYF
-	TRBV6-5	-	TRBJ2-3	TGTGCCAGCAGCGGAGCTGGAGATACGCAGTATTTT	CASSGAGDTQYF
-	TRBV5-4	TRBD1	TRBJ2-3	TGTGCCAGCAACCCCGGGACAGGGGGGACAGATACGCAGTATTTT	CASNPGTGGTDTQYF
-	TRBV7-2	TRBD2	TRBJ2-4	TGTGCCAGCAGCTTAGTGTGGGGGGGAGAGATTCAGTACTTC	CASSLVWGGEIQYF
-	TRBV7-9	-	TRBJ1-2	TGTGCCAGCAGCTTAGCTATTAGCGGCGGTGGCTACACCTTC	CASSLAISGGGYTF
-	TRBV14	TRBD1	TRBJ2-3	TGTGCCAGCAGCCAAGTGACAGGGGGCGTTAATACGCAGTATTTT	CASSQVTGGVNTQYF
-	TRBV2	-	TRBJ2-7	TGTGCCAGCAGTGTATCCCACGAGCAGTACTTC	CASSVSHEQYF
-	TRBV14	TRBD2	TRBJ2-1	TGTGCCAGCAGCCAAGCCGCTCTAGCGGAGGCCTACAATGAGCAGTTCTTC	CASSQAALAEAYNEQFF
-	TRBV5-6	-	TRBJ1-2	TGTGCCAGCAGCTTGATCGGGGACATCTCTGGCTACACCTTC	CASSLIGDISGYTF
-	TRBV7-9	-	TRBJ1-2	TGTGCCAGCAGCTTAGATCGGGGGGCTAACTATGGCTACACCTTC	CASSLDRGANYGYTF
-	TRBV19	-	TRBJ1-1	TGTGCCAGTAGTATTCTGTCTCCGGGGGACACTGAAGCTTTCTTT	CASSILSPGDTEAFF
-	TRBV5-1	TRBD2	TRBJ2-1	TGCGCCAGCAGTGTGTCTAGCGGGGGGCGGAGCTCCTACAATGAGCAGTTCTTC	CASSVSSGGRSSYNEQFF